A selection of T cell receptor beta chains follows, all from one sample in a study of shared clonotypes between healthy human individuals. Clones were read by immunoSEQ multiplex PCR, and TCRdb kept only the in-frame ones, dropping some. The data hold some 1 million clones, with roughly 75% observed a single time. The sample consisted of memory CD4+ T cells sorted from blood. These receptors were obtained from a young man in good health. Each CDR3 is given with its conserved first and last residue. D genes are given only for firm matches. Clone size is not always given. Where it is, it says once, few, many or a class for expanded clones.

CDR3 protein	CDR3 DNA	D gene	CDR3 length	clone size	V gene	J gene
CASSPKTGFFTEAFF	TGCGCCAGCAGCCCAAAGACAGGGTTTTTTACTGAAGCTTTCTTT	TRBD1	15	-	TRBV5-1	TRBJ1-1
CASSETAQVYGYTF	TGTGCCAGCAGTGAGACAGCGCAAGTCTATGGCTACACCTTC	-	14	-	TRBV28	TRBJ1-2
CASSLDWAVSGNTIYF	TGTGCCAGCAGCTTGGATTGGGCGGTCTCTGGAAACACCATATATTTT	-	16	few	TRBV5-5	TRBJ1-3
CATSRRGPGTQETQYF	TGTGCCACCAGCAGGAGGGGACCAGGGACACAAGAGACCCAGTACTTC	-	16	-	TRBV15	TRBJ2-5
CASTGVETQYF	TGTGCCAGCACGGGCGTCGAGACCCAGTACTTC	-	11	-	TRBV6-6	TRBJ2-5
CASSPRQGSYNSPLHF	TGCGCCAGCAGCCCTCGACAGGGCTCCTATAATTCACCCCTCCACTTT	TRBD1	16	-	TRBV5-1	TRBJ1-6
CASSIILGAAAYEQYF	TGTGCCAGTAGTATAATATTGGGGGCAGCCGCCTACGAGCAGTACTTC	-	16	few	TRBV19	TRBJ2-7
CASSGGQGVVYEQYF	TGTGCCAGCAGCGGGGGACAGGGGGTGGTATACGAGCAGTACTTC	TRBD1	15	-	TRBV5-4	TRBJ2-7
CASRGDRNSNQPQHF	TGCGCCAGCAGAGGGGACAGAAATAGCAATCAGCCCCAGCATTTT	TRBD1	15	many	TRBV10-2	TRBJ1-5
CASSLIYGSYEQYF	TGTGCCAGCAGCTTGATCTATGGGTCTTACGAGCAGTACTTC	-	14	few	TRBV5-8	TRBJ2-7
CASSPAGERTDTQYF	TGCGCCAGCAGCCCCGCAGGGGAACGCACAGATACGCAGTATTTT	-	15	-	TRBV5-1	TRBJ2-3
CASSLAEKNTEAFF	TGTGCCAGCAGCTTAGCGGAAAAGAACACTGAAGCTTTCTTT	-	14	-	TRBV7-2	TRBJ1-1
CASSLDSGPGAQETQYF	TGTGCCAGCAGCTTGGATAGCGGCCCAGGGGCCCAAGAGACCCAGTACTTC	-	17	-	TRBV5-6	TRBJ2-5
CAWTRTYNEQFF	TGTGCCTGGACTAGAACCTACAATGAGCAGTTCTTC	-	12	-	TRBV30	TRBJ2-1
CASSPGGREQFF	TGTGCCAGCAGCCCCGGTGGGCGGGAGCAGTTCTTC	-	12	-	TRBV7-9	TRBJ2-1
CASSFDRAQPHNQPQHF	TGTGCCAGCAGTTTCGACAGGGCCCAACCCCATAATCAGCCCCAGCATTTT	TRBD1	17	-	TRBV28	TRBJ1-5
CASSEGLAGGPRSEQYF	TGCGCCAGCAGCGAGGGACTAGCGGGAGGGCCTCGATCCGAGCAGTACTTC	TRBD2	17	-	TRBV5-1	TRBJ2-7
CASSDRGGTGELFF	TGTGCCAGCAGTGATCGGGGGGGGACCGGGGAGCTGTTTTTT	TRBD2	14	-	TRBV2	TRBJ2-2
CASSRQVQGEKLFF	TGTGCCAGCAGTCGCCAGGTGCAAGGTGAAAAACTGTTTTTT	-	14	-	TRBV7-6	TRBJ1-4
CASSPRLAGVSYEQYF	TGTGCCAGCTCACCACGCCTAGCGGGGGTCTCCTACGAGCAGTACTTC	TRBD2	16	-	TRBV18	TRBJ2-7
CAISAGTSNSPLHF	TGTGCCATCAGTGCCGGGACATCCAATTCACCCCTCCACTTT	-	14	-	TRBV10-3	TRBJ1-6
CASSLARGTNSPLHF	TGTGCCAGCAGCTTGGCTCGGGGAACTAATTCACCCCTCCACTTT	-	15	once	TRBV5-4	TRBJ1-6
CASLRSYNEKLFF	TGTGCCAGCCTCCGGAGTTATAATGAAAAACTGTTTTTT	-	13	-	TRBV6-1	TRBJ1-4
CSVVVVRGEATEAFF	TGCAGCGTGGTGGTTGTGCGTGGGGAGGCGACTGAAGCTTTCTTT	-	15	-	TRBV29-1	TRBJ1-1
CASSSAAYGYTF	TGTGCCAGCAGTTCTGCAGCCTATGGCTACACCTTC	-	12	-	TRBV6-5	TRBJ1-2
CASSLAGYSSTDTQYF	TGTGCCAGCAGCTTAGCTGGGTACTCTAGCACAGATACGCAGTATTTT	-	16	-	TRBV7-9	TRBJ2-3
CASSRGTGGYEQYF	TGTGCCAGTTCGAGGGGGACAGGGGGCTACGAGCAGTACTTC	TRBD1	14	-	TRBV6-5	TRBJ2-7
CASSKAGRNSYNEQFF	TGTGCCAGCAGCAAAGCGGGACGCAACTCCTACAATGAGCAGTTCTTC	TRBD2	16	-	TRBV7-2	TRBJ2-1
CASSNRDRGLNEQFF	TGTGCCAGCAGCAACCGGGACAGGGGGCTCAATGAGCAGTTCTTC	TRBD1	15	once	TRBV14	TRBJ2-1
CASSSTAGTGYSPLHF	TGTGCCAGCAGCTCAACCGCCGGGACAGGGTACTCACCCCTCCACTTT	TRBD1	16	-	TRBV5-5	TRBJ1-6
CASSFATSGGTGELFF	TGTGCCAGCAGCTTCGCCACTAGCGGGGGGACCGGGGAGCTGTTTTTT	TRBD2	16	-	TRBV7-9	TRBJ2-2
CAITPTGNTEAFF	TGTGCCATCACCCCGACAGGGAACACTGAAGCTTTCTTT	-	13	once	TRBV10-3	TRBJ1-1
CASSREPTGHYNSPLHF	TGTGCCAGCAGCCGAGAACCGACAGGCCACTATAATTCACCCCTCCACTTT	-	17	-	TRBV7-2	TRBJ1-6
CASSLLRGREQYF	TGTGCCAGCAGCCTCCTTAGGGGGCGCGAGCAGTACTTC	TRBD1	13	-	TRBV5-5	TRBJ2-7
CASSPPGLYEQYF	TGTGCCAGCAGCCCCCCAGGCCTCTACGAGCAGTACTTC	-	13	-	TRBV28	TRBJ2-7
CASSISSTGGNEKLFF	TGTGCCAGTAGTATATCTTCGACAGGGGGAAATGAAAAACTGTTTTTT	TRBD1	16	-	TRBV19	TRBJ1-4
CASSGIRNTIYF	TGTGCCAGCAGCGGGATAAGAAACACCATATATTTT	-	12	-	TRBV28	TRBJ1-3
CASSLVASGIPNEQFF	TGTGCCAGCAGCTTGGTTGCTAGCGGGATCCCCAATGAGCAGTTCTTC	TRBD2	16	once	TRBV5-4	TRBJ2-1
CASSTGGGYGYTF	TGTGCCAGCAGTACAGGGGGCGGCTATGGCTACACCTTC	TRBD1	13	-	TRBV27	TRBJ1-2
CASSQTTENYGYTF	TGCGCCAGCAGTCAAACGACAGAAAACTATGGCTACACCTTC	-	14	-	TRBV5-1	TRBJ1-2
CASSQTAGEGRGYTF	TGCGCCAGCAGCCAAACCGCTGGGGAGGGACGGGGCTACACCTTC	-	15	-	TRBV4-3	TRBJ1-2
CASNLQGSSYNEQFF	TGCGCCAGCAACCTACAGGGGAGCTCCTACAATGAGCAGTTCTTC	TRBD1	15	-	TRBV5-1	TRBJ2-1
CASSQPPGTGGENIQYF	TGCGCCAGCAGCCAACCTCCCGGGACAGGGGGCGAAAACATTCAGTACTTC	TRBD1	17	once	TRBV4-3	TRBJ2-4
CASSSGHQGYEQYF	TGTGCCAGCAGCTCGGGACATCAAGGCTACGAGCAGTACTTC	-	14	once	TRBV9	TRBJ2-7
CASSLDGGWANVLTF	TGTGCCAGCAGCTTAGATGGGGGGTGGGCCAACGTCCTGACTTTC	-	15	-	TRBV5-4	TRBJ2-6
CASSSGILSYEQYF	TGTGCCAGCAGTTCGGGGATACTCTCCTACGAGCAGTACTTC	-	14	few	TRBV6-6	TRBJ2-7
CARTRAEQETQYF	TGTGCCAGAACGCGAGCGGAACAAGAGACCCAGTACTTC	-	13	-	TRBV4-2	TRBJ2-5